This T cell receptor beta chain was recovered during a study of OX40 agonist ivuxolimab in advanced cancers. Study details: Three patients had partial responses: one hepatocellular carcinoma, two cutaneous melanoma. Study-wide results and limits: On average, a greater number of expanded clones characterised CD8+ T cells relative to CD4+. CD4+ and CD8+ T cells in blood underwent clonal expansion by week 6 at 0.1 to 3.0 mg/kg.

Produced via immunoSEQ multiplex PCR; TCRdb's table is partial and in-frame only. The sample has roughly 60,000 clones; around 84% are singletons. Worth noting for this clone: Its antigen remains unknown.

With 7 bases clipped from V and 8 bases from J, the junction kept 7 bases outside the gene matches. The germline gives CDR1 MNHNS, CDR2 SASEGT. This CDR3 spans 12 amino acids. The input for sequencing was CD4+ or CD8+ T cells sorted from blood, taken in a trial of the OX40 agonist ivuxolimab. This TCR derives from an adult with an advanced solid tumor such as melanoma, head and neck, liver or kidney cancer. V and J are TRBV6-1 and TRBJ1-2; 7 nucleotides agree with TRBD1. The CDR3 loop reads CASTQGKQGYTF. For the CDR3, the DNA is TGTGCCAGCACACAGGGGAAGCAAGGCTACACCTTC.